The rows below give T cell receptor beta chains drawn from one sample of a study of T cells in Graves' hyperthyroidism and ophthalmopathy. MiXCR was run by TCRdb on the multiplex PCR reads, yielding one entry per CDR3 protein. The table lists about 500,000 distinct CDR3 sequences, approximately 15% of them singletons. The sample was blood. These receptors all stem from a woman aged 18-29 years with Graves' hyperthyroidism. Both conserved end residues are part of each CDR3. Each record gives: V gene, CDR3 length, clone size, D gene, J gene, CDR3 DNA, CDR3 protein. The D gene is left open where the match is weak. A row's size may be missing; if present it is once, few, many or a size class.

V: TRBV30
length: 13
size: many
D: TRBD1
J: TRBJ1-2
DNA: TGTGCCTGGAGTAGCGACAGGGGAACTGGCTACACCTTC
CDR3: CAWSSDRGTGYTF

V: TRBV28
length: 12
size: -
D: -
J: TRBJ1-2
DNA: TGTGCCAGCCAACAGGGTTTCCGCGGCTACACCTTC
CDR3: CASQQGFRGYTF

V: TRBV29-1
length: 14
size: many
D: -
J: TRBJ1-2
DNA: TGCAGCGTTGAACGGGGATGGGGGACTGGTGGCTACACCTTC
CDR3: CSVERGWGTGGYTF

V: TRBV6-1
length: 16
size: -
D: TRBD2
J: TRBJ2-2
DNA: TGTGCCAGCAGTAGTATCGGCGGGAGGAACACCGGGGAGCTGTTTTTT
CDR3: CASSSIGGRNTGELFF

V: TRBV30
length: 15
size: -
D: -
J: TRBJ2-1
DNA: TGTGCCTGGATCGGGGTGGGCCAGTCCTACAATGAGCAGTTCTTC
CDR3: CAWIGVGQSYNEQFF

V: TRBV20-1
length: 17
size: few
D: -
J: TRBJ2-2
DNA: TGCAGTGCTAGGAATCTCCGACAACAGGGGAACACCGGGGAGCTGTTTTTT
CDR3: CSARNLRQQGNTGELFF

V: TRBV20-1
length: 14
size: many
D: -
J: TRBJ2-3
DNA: TGCAGTGCTAGAGAGCCAGGGGGCACAGATACGCAGTATTTT
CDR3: CSAREPGGTDTQYF

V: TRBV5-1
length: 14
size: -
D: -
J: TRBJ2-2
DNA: TGCGCCAGCAGCTTGTCCATTGGCACCGGGGAGCTGTTTTTT
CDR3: CASSLSIGTGELFF

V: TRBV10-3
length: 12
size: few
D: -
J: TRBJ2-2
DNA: TGTGCCATCAGTGACACGGCCGGGGAGCTGTTTTTT
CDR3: CAISDTAGELFF

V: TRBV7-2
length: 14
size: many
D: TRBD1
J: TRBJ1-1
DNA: TGTGCCAGCAGGCCATTCCAGGGGGACACTGAAGCTTTCTTT
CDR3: CASRPFQGDTEAFF

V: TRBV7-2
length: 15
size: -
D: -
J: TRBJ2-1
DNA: TGTGCCAGCAGCCAGAGCGGCTACTCCTACAATGAGCAGTTCTTC
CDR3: CASSQSGYSYNEQFF

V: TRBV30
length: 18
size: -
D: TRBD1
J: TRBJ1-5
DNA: TGTGCCTGGAGCGTTAAGGAGGTAGCGGGGACAGCAGATCAGCCCCAGCATTTT
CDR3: CAWSVKEVAGTADQPQHF

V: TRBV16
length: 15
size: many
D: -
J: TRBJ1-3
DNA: TGTGCCAGCAGCCAACGGGGGATAACTGGAAACACCATATATTTT
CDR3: CASSQRGITGNTIYF

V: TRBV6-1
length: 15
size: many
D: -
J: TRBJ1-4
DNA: TGTGCCAGCAATGACCGGCCAGACCTTAATGAAAAACTGTTTTTT
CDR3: CASNDRPDLNEKLFF

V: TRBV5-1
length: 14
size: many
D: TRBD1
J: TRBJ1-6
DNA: TGCGCCAGCAGCTCGGGACAGGAAAATTCACCCCTCCACTTT
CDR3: CASSSGQENSPLHF

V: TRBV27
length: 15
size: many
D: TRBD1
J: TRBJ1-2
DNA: TGTGCCAGCAGCTGGGCGGACAGGGGGAACTATGGCTACACCTTC
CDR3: CASSWADRGNYGYTF

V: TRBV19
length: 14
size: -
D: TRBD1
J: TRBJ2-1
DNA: TGTGCCAGTAGTACTAGGGGGCTTCACAATGGGCAGTTCTTC
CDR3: CASSTRGLHNGQFF

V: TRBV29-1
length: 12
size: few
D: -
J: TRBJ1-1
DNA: TGCAGCGTTGTGGTAGGGAACACTGAAGCTTTCTTT
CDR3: CSVVVGNTEAFF

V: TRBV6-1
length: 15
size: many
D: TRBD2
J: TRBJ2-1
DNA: TGTGCCAGCGATGTGACTAGCGGGGGTGTGAATGAGCAGTTCTTC
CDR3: CASDVTSGGVNEQFF

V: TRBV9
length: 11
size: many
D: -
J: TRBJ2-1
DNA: TGTGCCAGCAGCGCCGCGGATGAGCAGTTCTTC
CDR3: CASSAADEQFF

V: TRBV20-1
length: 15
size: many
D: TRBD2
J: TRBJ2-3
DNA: TGCAGTGCAACCGCGGCGGGAGGGACCGTAGATACGCAGTATTTT
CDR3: CSATAAGGTVDTQYF

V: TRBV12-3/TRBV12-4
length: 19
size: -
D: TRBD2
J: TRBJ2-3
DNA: TGTGCCAGCAGTTCGTCCTACCTGGGGGCTAGCGGGAGCAGAGATACGCAGTATTTT
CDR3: CASSSSYLGASGSRDTQYF

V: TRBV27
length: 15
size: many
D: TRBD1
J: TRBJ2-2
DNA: TGTGCCAGCAGTTCCCAGGGGGCAGTCACCGGGGAGCTGTTTTTT
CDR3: CASSSQGAVTGELFF

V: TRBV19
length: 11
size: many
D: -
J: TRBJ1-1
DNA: TGTGCCAGTGGGGAGGGAATTGAAGCTTTCTTT
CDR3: CASGEGIEAFF

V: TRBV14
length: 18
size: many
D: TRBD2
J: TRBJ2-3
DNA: TGTGCCAGCAGCCACTTACCGGGACTAGCGGGAGAGCTGGATACGCAGTATTTT
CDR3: CASSHLPGLAGELDTQYF

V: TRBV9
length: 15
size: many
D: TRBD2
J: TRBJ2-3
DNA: TGTGCCAGCACCCCGACTAGCGGATTCACAGATACGCAGTATTTT
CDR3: CASTPTSGFTDTQYF

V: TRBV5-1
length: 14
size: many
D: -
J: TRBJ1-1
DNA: TGCGCCAGCAGCTTGGTTGGGGGTCCCACTGAAGCTTTCTTT
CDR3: CASSLVGGPTEAFF

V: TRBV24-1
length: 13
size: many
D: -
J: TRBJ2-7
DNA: TGTGCCACCAGTGATTCTAACAGGGACGAGCAGTACTTC
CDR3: CATSDSNRDEQYF

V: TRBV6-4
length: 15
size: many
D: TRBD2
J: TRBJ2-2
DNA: TGTGCCAGCAGTTTAGCGGGAGGTGACACCGGGGAGCTGTTTTTT
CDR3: CASSLAGGDTGELFF

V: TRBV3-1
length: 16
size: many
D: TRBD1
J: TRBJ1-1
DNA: TGTGCCAGCAGCCCCCAAACTACAGGGGGGTCGACTGAAGCTTTCTTT
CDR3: CASSPQTTGGSTEAFF

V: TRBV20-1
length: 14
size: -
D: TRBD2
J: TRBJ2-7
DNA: TGCAGTGCTCATAGGCGGGAGCGACCCTACGAGCAGTACTTC
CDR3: CSAHRRERPYEQYF

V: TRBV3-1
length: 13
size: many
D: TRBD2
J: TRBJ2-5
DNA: TGTGCCAGCAGCCATACTAGCGAGGAGACCCAGTACTTC
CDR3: CASSHTSEETQYF

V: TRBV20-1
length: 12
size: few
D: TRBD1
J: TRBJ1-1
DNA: TGCAGTGCGCCGACAGGGAGCACTGAAGCTTTCTTT
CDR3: CSAPTGSTEAFF

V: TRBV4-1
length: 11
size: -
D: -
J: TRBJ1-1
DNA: TGCGCCAGCAGCCAAGACCTTGAAGCTTTCTTT
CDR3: CASSQDLEAFF

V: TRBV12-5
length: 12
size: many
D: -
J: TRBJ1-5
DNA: TGTGCTAGTGGTTTGCCGGATCAGCCCCAGCATTTT
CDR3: CASGLPDQPQHF

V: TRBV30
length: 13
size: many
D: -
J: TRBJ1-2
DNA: TGTGCCTGGAGTGAAAGAGTCGAGAGGGGCTACACCTTC
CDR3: CAWSERVERGYTF

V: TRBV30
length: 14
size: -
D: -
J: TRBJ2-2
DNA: TGTGCCTGGACTCTCGGACAAAACACCGGGGAGCTGTTTTTT
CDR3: CAWTLGQNTGELFF

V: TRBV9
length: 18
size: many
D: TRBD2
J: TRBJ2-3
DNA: TGTGCCAGCAGCGTAGATAGTCGGACTAGCGGGAGGACCGATACGCAGTATTTT
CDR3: CASSVDSRTSGRTDTQYF

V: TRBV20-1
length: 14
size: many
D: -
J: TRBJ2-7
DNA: TGCAGTGCTACCGACCCCAGACTAGCCTACGAGCAGTACTTC
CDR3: CSATDPRLAYEQYF

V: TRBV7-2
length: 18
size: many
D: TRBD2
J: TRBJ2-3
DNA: TGTGCCAGCAGCTTCGTTTCCGGGAGGCAACGTAGCACAGATACGCAGTATTTT
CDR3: CASSFVSGRQRSTDTQYF

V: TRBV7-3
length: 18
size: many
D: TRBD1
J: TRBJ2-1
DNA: TGTGCCAGCAGCTTAGCTTGGACCGGGACAGGGGGCCGGAATGAGCAGTTCTTC
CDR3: CASSLAWTGTGGRNEQFF

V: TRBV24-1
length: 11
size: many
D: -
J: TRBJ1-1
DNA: TGTGCCACCGACTCCGGCACTGAAGCTTTCTTT
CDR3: CATDSGTEAFF

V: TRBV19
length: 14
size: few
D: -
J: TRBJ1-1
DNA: TGTGCCAGTACCCGGACAGAGATGAACACTGAAGCTTTCTTT
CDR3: CASTRTEMNTEAFF

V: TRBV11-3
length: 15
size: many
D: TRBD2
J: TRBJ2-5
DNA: TGTGCCAGCAGCCTCGGACTAGCGGGAAAAGAGACCCAGTACTTC
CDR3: CASSLGLAGKETQYF

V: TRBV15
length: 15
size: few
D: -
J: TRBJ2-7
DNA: TGTGCCACCAGCAGACTCCGGACCGCCCTTAGCGAGCAGTACTTC
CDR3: CATSRLRTALSEQYF

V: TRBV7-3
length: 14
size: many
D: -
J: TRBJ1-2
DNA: TGTGCCAGCAGCCTGGACCCGGGAAACTATGGCTACACCTTC
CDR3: CASSLDPGNYGYTF

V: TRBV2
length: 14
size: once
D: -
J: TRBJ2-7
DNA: TGTGCCAGCAGTGCCATGGGAGCTCCCTACGAGCAGTACTTC
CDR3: CASSAMGAPYEQYF

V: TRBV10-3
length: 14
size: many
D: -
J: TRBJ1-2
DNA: TGTGCCATCAGTCAGGAAGGACTGAACTATGGCTACACCTTC
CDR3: CAISQEGLNYGYTF

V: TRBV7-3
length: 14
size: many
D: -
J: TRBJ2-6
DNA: TGTGCCAGCAGGGGGGGCGGTGGGGCCAACGTCCTGACTTTC
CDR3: CASRGGGGANVLTF

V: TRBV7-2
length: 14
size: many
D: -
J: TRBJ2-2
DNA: TGTGCCAGCAGCTCTCGACCTTTGGCCGGGGAGCTGTTTTTT
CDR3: CASSSRPLAGELFF

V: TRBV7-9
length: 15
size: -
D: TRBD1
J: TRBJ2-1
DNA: TGTGCCAGCAGCAAAGGGACAGGCTCCTACAATGAGCAGTTCTTC
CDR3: CASSKGTGSYNEQFF

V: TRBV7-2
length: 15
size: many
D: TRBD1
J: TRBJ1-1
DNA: TGTGCCAGCAGCTTACGGACAGGGGTTAGAGCTGAAGCTTTCTTT
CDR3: CASSLRTGVRAEAFF

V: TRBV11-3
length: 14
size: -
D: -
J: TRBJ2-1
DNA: TGTGCCAGCAGCTCGGGACAGCGGGTGGGTGAGCAGTTCTTC
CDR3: CASSSGQRVGEQFF

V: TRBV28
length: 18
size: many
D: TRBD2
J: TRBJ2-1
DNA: TGTGCCAGCAGTCCAACGGGACTAGCGGGATATGGGGCCAATGAGCAGTTCTTC
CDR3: CASSPTGLAGYGANEQFF

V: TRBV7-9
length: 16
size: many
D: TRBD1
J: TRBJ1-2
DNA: TGTGCCAGCAACTTTCGGGACAGCGAGCAACCCTATGGCTACACCTTC
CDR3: CASNFRDSEQPYGYTF

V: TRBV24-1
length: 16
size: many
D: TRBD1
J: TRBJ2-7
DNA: TGTGCCACCAGTGATGGAACAGGGGGGAACTCCTACGAGCAGTACTTC
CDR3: CATSDGTGGNSYEQYF

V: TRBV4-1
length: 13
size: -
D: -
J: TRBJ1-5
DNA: TGCGCCAGCAGCTCGTATCGGGAACAGCCCCAGCATTTT
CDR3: CASSSYREQPQHF

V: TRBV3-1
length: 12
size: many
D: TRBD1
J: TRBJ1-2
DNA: TGTGCCAGCCGGGGACAGACCTATGGCTACACCTTC
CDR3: CASRGQTYGYTF

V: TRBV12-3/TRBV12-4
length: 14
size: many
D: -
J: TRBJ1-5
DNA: TGTGCCAGCAGGGTCGACAGTCGGAATCAGCCCCAGCATTTT
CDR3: CASRVDSRNQPQHF